These 31 T cell receptor beta chains originate from one sample sequenced in a study of sequential checkpoint blockade in melanoma. The repertoire was sequenced with immunoSEQ multiplex PCR; TCRdb's copy has only in-frame clones and lacks some. The table records around 39,000 clones, approximately 84% of them present only once. The treatment denotes: randomized to nivolumab then ipilimumab (arm A) or the reverse (arm B). The specimen comprised CD8+ T cells sorted from blood (inferred from file names), sampled from a patient given nivolumab and ipilimumab in sequence. The receptor source for this set is a human donor with melanoma.

This sequence joins TRBV4-1 and TRBJ2-7, with D possibly TRBD2 on 6 matching bases. Deletions cut 0 bases from V and 2 bases from J, with 20 bases between. The CDR3 contains 18 residues. Germline CDR1 and CDR2: MGHRA and YSYEKL. CDR3 loop: CASSQDYSAGPFPYEQYF. Written as DNA, the CDR3 is TGCGCCAGCAGCCAAGATTATAGTGCGGGGCCCTTCCCCTACGAGCAGTACTTC.

The rearrangement links TRBV7-7 to TRBJ2-1, with a weak D call TRBD1 (6 bases). Looked up from germline, CDR1 is SSHAT and CDR2 is FNYEAQ (reference sequence). V was trimmed by 4 bases and J by 2 bases, leaving 12 bases between them. There are 15 residues in the CDR3. CDR3 DNA sequence: TGTGCCAGCAGCTCGGCCGGGACACCCTACAATGAGCAGTTCTTC. It is translated as CASSSAGTPYNEQFF.

This clone is medium-sized in the sample. The chain combines TRBV15 with TRBJ1-2, with 7 bases aligning to TRBD1. J gave up 4 bases and V 0 bases, and 8 bases lay outside the gene matches. This CDR3 is 16 amino acids long. The germline CDR1 and CDR2 sequences are LNHNV and YYDKDF (reference sequence). CDR3 nucleotide sequence: TGTGCCACCAGCAGAGAAGAGACAGGGATGGGCTATGGCTACACCTTC. It codes for CATSREETGMGYGYTF.

The rearrangement links TRBV7-9 to TRBJ2-7; 11 bases line up with TRBD2. Trimming cost V 2 bases and J 0 bases; bases outside gene matches: 0. The CDR3 length is 15 residues. Germline V gene lookup returns CDR1 SEHNR and CDR2 FQNEAQ (reference sequence). The CDR3, as DNA: TGTGCCAGCAGCTTAACTAGCGGGAGCTCCTACGAGCAGTACTTC. It is translated as CASSLTSGSSYEQYF. The complete variable domain, with remaining parts taken from reference TRBV7-9 and TRBJ2-7, reads DTGVSQNPRHKITKRGQNVTFRCDPISEHNRLYWYRQTLGQGPEFLTYFQNEAQLEKSRLLSDRFSAERPKGSFSTLEIQRTEQGDSAMYLCASSLTSGSSYEQYFGPGTRLTVT.

This clone was seen once. This chain links TRBV9 with TRBJ2-1, with 8 bases aligning to TRBD2. The CDR3 is 18 amino acids. CDR1 and CDR2 from the germline V gene are SGDLS and YYNGEE. Trimming cost V 2 bases and J 2 bases; bases outside gene matches: 12. The CDR3 nucleotides read TGTGCCAGCAGCGTCCGCCGGGAGGGCCTGGGCGCCTACAATGAGCAGTTCTTC. This encodes CASSVRREGLGAYNEQFF.

To note about this clone: The junction departs from germline at one end; a sequencing error may be responsible. This chain links TRBV20-1 with TRBJ2-5; a possible D gene is TRBD1 (6 bases). CDR1 and CDR2 (germline): DFQATT, SNEGSKA (reference sequence). The CDR3 loop spans 10 amino acids. This CDR3 is CSARRQGPDF. CDR3 in DNA: TGCAGTGCTAGAAGGCAGGGGCCGGACTTC.

This clone was observed a few times. The V call is TRBV19, the J call TRBJ1-6; possibly TRBD1 for D (6 bases). V lost 9 bases to trimming and J lost 4 bases, with 19 bases between them. The germline gives CDR1 LNHDA, CDR2 SQIVND (reference sequence). This CDR3 is 16 amino acids long. CDR3 residues: CASLDSITGYNSPLHF. The CDR3 DNA sequence: TGTGCCAGCCTGGACAGTATAACGGGATATAATTCACCCCTCCACTTT.

V usage is TRBV27 and J usage is TRBJ2-7, with D possibly matching TRBD2 (6 bases). CDR3 size: 14 residues. V gave up 6 bases and J gave up 5 bases, with 17 bases separating them. CDR1 and CDR2 from the germline V gene are MNHEY and SMNVEV (reference sequence). This CDR3 reads CASSHTPRGDEQYF. Written as DNA, the CDR3 is TGTGCCAGCAGCCATACCCCGCGGGGAGACGAGCAGTACTTC.

This chain links TRBV27 with TRBJ2-1; 10 bases align to TRBD2. Germline loops: CDR1 MNHEY, CDR2 SMNVEV (reference sequence). Unmatched junction bases numbered 9, after V lost 7 bases and J lost 9 bases. The CDR3 runs to 14 residues. The CDR3 coding sequence is TGTGCCAGCATGATGGCTAGCGGGAGTTTTGAGCAGTTCTTC. Its translation: CASMMASGSFEQFF.

Here the CDR3 DNA reads TGTGCCAGCAGCGTAGCCTTCCTAGCGGGAGCCGGGGAGCTGTTTTTT. Translated: CASSVAFLAGAGELFF. The gene calls are TRBV9 and TRBJ2-2, with 10 bases that match TRBD2. V shed 0 bases, J shed 6 bases, and the junction held 5 bases outside the gene matches. Germline V gene sequence: CDR1 SGDLS, CDR2 YYNGEE. The CDR3 runs to 16 residues.

This sequence joins TRBV7-9 and TRBJ1-2; 7 bases match TRBD1. V lost 0 bases, J lost 6 bases, and 10 bases stayed unmatched. Germline V lookup: CDR1 SEHNR, CDR2 FQNEAQ (reference sequence). The CDR3 contains 16 residues. As DNA, the CDR3 is TGTGCCAGCAGCTTAGCGCTCTCCGGACAGGTGAATGGCTACACCTTC. Protein sequence: CASSLALSGQVNGYTF.

The V gene is TRBV2, the J gene TRBJ1-5; 7 nucleotides line up with TRBD1. Germline V gene data show CDR1 as SNHLY and CDR2 as FYNNEI. V shed 10 bases, J shed 0 bases, and the junction held 9 bases outside the gene matches. The CDR3 length is 15 residues. CDR3 nucleotide sequence: TGTGCCACCAGCAGGGGGAGTAATAGCAATCAGCCCCAGCATTTT. It is translated as CATSRGSNSNQPQHF.

The rearrangement joins TRBV7-8 to TRBJ2-7; perhaps TRBD2 as D (6 bases). The germline CDR1 and CDR2 sequences are SGHVS and FQNEAQ. Trimming left V 0 bases short and J 0 bases short, with 12 bases between. The CDR3 consists of 16 residues. The CDR3 spells CASSLASDGSSYEQYF. CDR3 DNA sequence: TGTGCCAGCAGCTTAGCGAGCGACGGGAGCTCCTACGAGCAGTACTTC.

V is TRBV9 and J is TRBJ2-7; 8 nucleotides agree with TRBD2. The CDR3 consists of 12 residues. Germline-derived CDR1 and CDR2 are SGDLS and YYNGEE. Trimming took 4 bases from V and 5 from J; bases not matched to a gene: 2. In DNA form, the CDR3 reads TGTGCCAGCAGCCCCGGGGGGGACGAGCAGTACTTC. The encoded protein is CASSPGGDEQYF.

The chain recombines TRBV10-3 with TRBJ2-5, with D perhaps TRBD2 (5 bases). Gene TRBJ2-7 matches the end of the DNA better, so the J call may be wrong. This CDR3 spans 15 amino acids. Germline loops: CDR1 ENHRY, CDR2 SYGVKD. The DNA of the CDR3 is TGTGCCATCAGTGAGTCCTCGGGATTCAACTACGAGCAGTACTTC. It is translated as CAISESSGFNYEQYF.

The chain couples TRBV7-9 to TRBJ1-2, with 12 bases identical to TRBD1. V was clipped by 5 bases and J by 4 bases; unmatched bases: 8. CDR3 length: 16 amino acids. Germline CDR1 and CDR2: SEHNR and FQNEAQ (reference sequence). CDR3 coding DNA: TGTGCCAGCAGCGTTATGGGGACAGGGGGCTTCTATGGCTACACCTTC. It encodes CASSVMGTGGFYGYTF.

The chain combines TRBV7-2 with TRBJ2-2; 14 nucleotides match TRBD2. The CDR3 sequence is 17 residues long. The germline CDR1 and CDR2 sequences are SGHTA and FQGNSA. Germline trimming cut 1 base from V and 5 bases from J; bases unmatched to any gene: 3. DNA of the CDR3: TGTGCCAGCAGCTTAGTAGGACTAGCGGGAGGAACCGGGGAGCTGTTTTTT. This translates into CASSLVGLAGGTGELFF.

The rearrangement joins TRBV4-1 to TRBJ2-1, with a possible D match to TRBD2 (6 bases). The CDR3 totals 14 residues. The germline CDR1 and CDR2 sequences are MGHRA and YSYEKL. V shed 7 bases and J shed 8 bases, with 18 bases lying between them. The CDR3 is CASNLALARDEQFF. CDR3 bases: TGCGCCAGCAATTTGGCCCTAGCGCGGGATGAGCAGTTCTTC.

This clone has more than one count but fewer than ten. The chain employs TRBV27 and TRBJ2-3, with D possibly matching TRBD1 (6 bases). Germline V gives CDR1 MNHEY, CDR2 SMNVEV (reference sequence). The CDR3 runs 14 residues. V was pared by 5 bases and J by 2 bases, with 11 bases between. CDR3 sequence reads: CASSTTGPTDTQYF. The CDR3 nucleotides read TGTGCCAGCAGTACGACAGGTCCCACAGATACGCAGTATTTT.

V is TRBV7-9 and J is TRBJ1-2; D perhaps matches TRBD1 (6 bases). The length of the CDR3 is 15 residues. Germline-derived CDR1 and CDR2 are SEHNR and FQNEAQ (reference sequence). V lost 4 bases, J lost 1 base, and 13 bases lay in between. CDR3: CASSSRTESNYGYTF. DNA for the CDR3: TGTGCCAGCAGCTCCCGGACAGAAAGTAACTATGGCTACACCTTC.

The chain recombines TRBV10-3 with TRBJ1-2, with a weak D call TRBD1 (5 bases). This CDR3 comprises 15 residues. Trimming took off 2 bases at V and 6 bases at J, with 16 bases between the two ends. Per germline, CDR1 ENHRY and CDR2 SYGVKD. CDR3 in DNA: TGTGCCATCAGTGAGGCGGAAGGGGATGTGAATGGCTACACCTTC. Translation gives CAISEAEGDVNGYTF.

This sequence joins TRBV19 and TRBJ2-5, with D tentatively TRBD2 (5 bases). The CDR3 length is 12 residues. Germline assignment: CDR1 LNHDA and CDR2 SQIVND (reference sequence). V was clipped by 6 bases and J by 1 base, with 6 bases between them. CDR3 residues: CASSGLQETQYF. The CDR3 region has the DNA TGTGCCAGTAGCGGACTCCAAGAGACCCAGTACTTC.

The rearrangement joins TRBV4-1 to TRBJ1-2; 8 positions match TRBD1. The CDR3 is 14 residues long. V shed 0 bases and J 5 bases; nucleotides not matched to a gene: 2. From germline, CDR1 is MGHRA and CDR2 YSYEKL. The CDR3 region has the DNA TGCGCCAGCAGCCAAGAGGACAGGGATTATGGCTACACCTTC. Amino acids: CASSQEDRDYGYTF.

The chain joins TRBV27 to TRBJ2-7, with 7 bases that match TRBD2. This CDR3 is built from 14 residues. CDR1 and CDR2 from the germline V gene are MNHEY and SMNVEV (reference sequence). V lost 8 bases to trimming and J lost 2 bases; unmatched junction nucleotides: 9. The CDR3 reads CASSPGLVPYEQYF. CDR3 sequence (DNA): TGTGCCAGCTCCCCCGGACTAGTCCCCTACGAGCAGTACTTC.

The rearrangement joins TRBV9 to TRBJ1-2; no definite D call. V shed 4 bases and J shed 6 bases, with 7 bases lying between them. This CDR3 contains 11 residues. From germline, CDR1 is SGDLS and CDR2 YYNGEE. In nucleotides, the CDR3 is TGTGCCAGCAGCAACTTGCATGGCTACACCTTC. This translates into CASSNLHGYTF.

In its sample, this clone was seen once. The genes are TRBV7-9 and TRBJ1-1, with 8 bases fitting TRBD1. The CDR3 runs to 13 residues. Germline trimming cut 5 bases from V and 6 bases from J; bases unmatched to any gene: 5. The germline V gene has CDR1 SEHNR and CDR2 FQNEAQ (reference sequence). CDR3: CASSPPGGAEAFF. The DNA of the CDR3 is TGTGCCAGCAGCCCGCCAGGGGGCGCTGAAGCTTTCTTT. The full variable domain, rest sourced from reference TRBV7-9 and TRBJ1-1, is DTGVSQNPRHKITKRGQNVTFRCDPISEHNRLYWYRQTLGQGPEFLTYFQNEAQLEKSRLLSDRFSAERPKGSFSTLEIQRTEQGDSAMYLCASSPPGGAEAFFGQGTRLTVV.

The V and J genes are TRBV27 and TRBJ1-2; D is uncertain. Looked up from germline, CDR1 is MNHEY and CDR2 is SMNVEV (reference sequence). The length of the CDR3 is 13 residues. V lost 4 bases to trimming and J lost 4 bases, with 10 bases between them. The CDR3 reads CASSSARSYGYTF. The CDR3 bases are TGTGCCAGCAGTTCGGCGAGGTCCTATGGCTACACCTTC.

The chain links TRBV11-2 to TRBJ1-3, with a possible D match to TRBD1 (6 bases). The CDR3 is made up of 15 amino acids. V lost 0 bases to trimming and J lost 7 bases, with 13 bases between them. The germline gives CDR1 SGHAT, CDR2 FQNNGV. In nucleotides, the CDR3 is TGTGCCAGCAGCTTAGAATGGGGGCAGGGGAACACCATATATTTT. Amino acid sequence: CASSLEWGQGNTIYF.

The table lists this clone with a few counts. The rearrangement uses TRBV2 and TRBJ1-2; 8 positions match TRBD1. Germline V gene data show CDR1 as SNHLY and CDR2 as FYNNEI. This CDR3 has 14 residues. V was clipped by 9 bases and J by 2 bases; unmatched bases: 8. This CDR3 reads CASKPAGGNYGYTF. The DNA of the CDR3 is TGTGCCAGTAAACCCGCAGGGGGCAACTATGGCTACACCTTC.

This chain joins TRBV27 and TRBJ2-2; TRBD1 aligns across 7 bases. V was clipped by 4 bases and J by 6 bases; unmatched bases: 8. The CDR3 covers 15 residues. The germline gives CDR1 MNHEY, CDR2 SMNVEV (reference sequence). Here the CDR3 DNA reads TGTGCCAGCAGTTCGACAGGGTCTTACGCCGGGGAGCTGTTTTTT. Residues: CASSSTGSYAGELFF.

The sample holds one count of this clone. V is TRBV28 and J is TRBJ2-5; 10 nucleotides agree with TRBD2. Germline CDR1 reads MDHEN; CDR2 reads SYDVKM. The V segment lost 6 bases and the J segment 3 bases; nucleotides outside the gene matches: 13. The CDR3 totals 17 residues. The CDR3 DNA is TGTGCCAGCAGAATATATCCGCCCCTAGCGGGAGAAGAGACCCAGTACTTC. This gives the protein CASRIYPPLAGEETQYF.